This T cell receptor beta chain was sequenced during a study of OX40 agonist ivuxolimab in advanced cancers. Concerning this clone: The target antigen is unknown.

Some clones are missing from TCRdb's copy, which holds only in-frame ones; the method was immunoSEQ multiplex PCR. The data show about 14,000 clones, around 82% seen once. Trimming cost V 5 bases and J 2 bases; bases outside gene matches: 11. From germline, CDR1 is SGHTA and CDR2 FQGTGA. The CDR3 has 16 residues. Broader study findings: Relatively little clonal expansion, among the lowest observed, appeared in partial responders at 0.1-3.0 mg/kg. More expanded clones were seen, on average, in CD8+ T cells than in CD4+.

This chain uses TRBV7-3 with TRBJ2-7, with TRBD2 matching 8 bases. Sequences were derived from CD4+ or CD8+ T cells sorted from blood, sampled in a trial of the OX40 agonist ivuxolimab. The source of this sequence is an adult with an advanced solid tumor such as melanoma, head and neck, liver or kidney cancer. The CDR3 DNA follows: TGTGCCAGCAGCGTAGCGGGCGGGGGACTAGCCTACGAGCAGTACTTC. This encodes CASSVAGGGLAYEQYF.